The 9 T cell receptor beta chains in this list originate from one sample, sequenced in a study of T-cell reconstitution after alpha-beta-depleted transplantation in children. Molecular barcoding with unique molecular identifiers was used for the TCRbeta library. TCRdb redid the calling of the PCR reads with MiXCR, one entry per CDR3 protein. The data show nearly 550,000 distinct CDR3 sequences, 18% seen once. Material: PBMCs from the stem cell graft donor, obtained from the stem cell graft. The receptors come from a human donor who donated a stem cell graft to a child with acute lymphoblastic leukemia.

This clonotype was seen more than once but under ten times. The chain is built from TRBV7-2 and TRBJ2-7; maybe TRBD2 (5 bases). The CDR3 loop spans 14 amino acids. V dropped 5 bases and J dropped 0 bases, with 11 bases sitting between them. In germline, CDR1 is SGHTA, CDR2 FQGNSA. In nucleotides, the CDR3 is TGTGCCAGCAGCCCTAGCCCAGACTCCTACGAGCAGTACTTC. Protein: CASSPSPDSYEQYF.

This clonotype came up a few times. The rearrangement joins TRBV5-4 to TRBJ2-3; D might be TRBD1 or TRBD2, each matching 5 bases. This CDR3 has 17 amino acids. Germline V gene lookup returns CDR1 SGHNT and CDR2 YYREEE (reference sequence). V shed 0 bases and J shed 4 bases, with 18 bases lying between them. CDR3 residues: CASSLEAAGTSADTQYF. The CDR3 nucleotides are TGTGCCAGCAGCTTGGAGGCAGCCGGGACCAGTGCAGATACGCAGTATTTT.

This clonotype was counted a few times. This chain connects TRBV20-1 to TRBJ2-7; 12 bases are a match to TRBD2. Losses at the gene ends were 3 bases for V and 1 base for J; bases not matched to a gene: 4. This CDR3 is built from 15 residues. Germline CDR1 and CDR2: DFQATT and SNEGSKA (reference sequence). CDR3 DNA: TGCAGTGCTAGCGCGACTAGCGGGAGATCCTACGAGCAGTACTTC. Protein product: CSASATSGRSYEQYF.

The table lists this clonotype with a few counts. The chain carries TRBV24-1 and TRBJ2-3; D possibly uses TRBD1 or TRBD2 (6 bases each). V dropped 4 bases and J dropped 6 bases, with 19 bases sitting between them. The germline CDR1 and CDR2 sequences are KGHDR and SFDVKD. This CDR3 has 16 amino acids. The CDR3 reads CATSEGGQVQRDTQYF. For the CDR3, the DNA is TGTGCCACCAGTGAAGGGGGGCAGGTGCAAAGGGATACGCAGTATTTT.

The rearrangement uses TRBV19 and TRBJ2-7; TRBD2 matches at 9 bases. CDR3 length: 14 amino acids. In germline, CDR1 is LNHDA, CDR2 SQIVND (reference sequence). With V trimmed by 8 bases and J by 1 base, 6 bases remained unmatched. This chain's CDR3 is CASEAGGPSYEQYF. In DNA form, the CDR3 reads TGTGCCAGTGAGGCGGGAGGGCCTTCCTACGAGCAGTACTTC.

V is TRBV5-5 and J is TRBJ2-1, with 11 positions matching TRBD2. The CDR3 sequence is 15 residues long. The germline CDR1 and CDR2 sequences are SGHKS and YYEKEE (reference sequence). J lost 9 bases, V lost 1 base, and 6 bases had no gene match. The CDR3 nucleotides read TGTGCCAGCAGCTTGACTAGCGGGAGACTGAGTGAGCAGTTCTTC. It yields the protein CASSLTSGRLSEQFF.

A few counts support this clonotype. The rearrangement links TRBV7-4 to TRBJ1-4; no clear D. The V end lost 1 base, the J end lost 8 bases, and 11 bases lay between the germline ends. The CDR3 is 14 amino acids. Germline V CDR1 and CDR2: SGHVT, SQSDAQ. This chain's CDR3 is CASSLVLKEEKLFF. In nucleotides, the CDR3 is TGTGCCAGCAGCTTAGTTCTCAAAGAAGAAAAACTGTTTTTT.

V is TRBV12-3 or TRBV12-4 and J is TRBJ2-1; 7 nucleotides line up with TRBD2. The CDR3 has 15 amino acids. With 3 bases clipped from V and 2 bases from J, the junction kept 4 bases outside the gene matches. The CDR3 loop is CASSFAGAAYNEQFF. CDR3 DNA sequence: TGTGCCAGCAGTTTCGCGGGAGCTGCCTACAATGAGCAGTTCTTC.

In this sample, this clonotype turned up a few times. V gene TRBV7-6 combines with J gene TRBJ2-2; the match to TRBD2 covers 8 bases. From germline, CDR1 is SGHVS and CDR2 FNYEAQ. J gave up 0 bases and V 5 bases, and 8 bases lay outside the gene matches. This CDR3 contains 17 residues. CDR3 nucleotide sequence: TGTGCCAGCAGCGCCAGAGTAGCGGGAACGAACACCGGGGAGCTGTTTTTT. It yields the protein CASSARVAGTNTGELFF.